This T cell receptor beta chain was recovered during a study of blood T cell repertoires in COVID-19. Across the study: Samples representing acute and convalescent COVID-19 were sourced from the United States, Italy and Spain. The cDNA or gDNA used as material had been derived from T cells, B-cell-depleted T cells, or PBMCs.

The protocol was immunoSEQ multiplex PCR, while the TCRdb copy is restricted to in-frame clones and leaves out a portion. The data contain approximately 150,000 clones, about 91% of them singletons. The clonotype originates from a woman between 45 and 60 years old with acute or convalescent COVID-19. Sequencing was carried out using peripheral blood.

Written as DNA, the CDR3 is TGTGCCAGCAGCCAACCCGGGGAGGGGGGCTACACCTTC. This sequence encodes CASSQPGEGGYTF. The chain uses TRBV4-2 and TRBJ1-2; possibly TRBD1 for D (5 bases). V was clipped by 2 bases and J by 8 bases, with 12 bases between them. This CDR3 is 13 amino acids long. Germline CDR1 is LGHNA and CDR2 is YNFKEQ.